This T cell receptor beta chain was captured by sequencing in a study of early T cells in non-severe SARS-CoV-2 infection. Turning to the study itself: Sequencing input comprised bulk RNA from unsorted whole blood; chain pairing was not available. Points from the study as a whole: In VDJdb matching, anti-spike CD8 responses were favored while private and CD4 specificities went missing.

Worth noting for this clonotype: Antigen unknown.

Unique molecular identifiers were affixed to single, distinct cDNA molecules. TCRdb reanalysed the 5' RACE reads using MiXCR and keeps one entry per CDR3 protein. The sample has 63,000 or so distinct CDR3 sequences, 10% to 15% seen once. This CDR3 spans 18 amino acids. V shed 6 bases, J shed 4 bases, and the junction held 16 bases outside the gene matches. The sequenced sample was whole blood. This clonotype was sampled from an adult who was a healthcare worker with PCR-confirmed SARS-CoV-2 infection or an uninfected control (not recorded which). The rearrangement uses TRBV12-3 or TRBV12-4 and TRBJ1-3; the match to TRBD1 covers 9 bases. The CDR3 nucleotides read TGTGCCAGCAGACCGGGACAGGGACTACCGGCGTCGGGAAACACCATATATTTT. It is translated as CASRPGQGLPASGNTIYF.